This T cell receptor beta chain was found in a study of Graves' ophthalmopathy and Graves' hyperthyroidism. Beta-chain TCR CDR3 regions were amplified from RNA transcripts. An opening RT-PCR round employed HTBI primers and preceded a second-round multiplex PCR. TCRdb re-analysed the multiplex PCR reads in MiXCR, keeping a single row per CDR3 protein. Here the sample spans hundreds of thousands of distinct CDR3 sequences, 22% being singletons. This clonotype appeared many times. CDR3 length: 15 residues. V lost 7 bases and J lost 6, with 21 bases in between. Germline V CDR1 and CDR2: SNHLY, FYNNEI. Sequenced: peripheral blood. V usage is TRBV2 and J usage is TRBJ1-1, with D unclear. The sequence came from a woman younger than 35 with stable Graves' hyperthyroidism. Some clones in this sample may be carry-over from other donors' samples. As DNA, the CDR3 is TGTGCCAGCAAGGGATTCGAGGGAAGAATGGCTGAAGCTTTCTTT. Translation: CASKGFEGRMAEAFF.